This T cell receptor (beta chain) was sequenced during a study of T cells in Graves' hyperthyroidism and ophthalmopathy. Amplification of TCR beta CDR3 regions was performed using RNA transcripts as template. During a first-round RT-PCR of the TCR CDR3, the HTBI primer set was used. MiXCR, run by TCRdb on the multiplex PCR reads, gives a single entry per CDR3 protein. Of about 690,000 distinct CDR3 sequences in the sample, 15% to 20% were seen once. The CDR3 totals 11 residues. The germline V and J ends were trimmed by 11 bases and 6 bases, with 13 bases remaining between them. The chain joins TRBV12-3 or TRBV12-4 to TRBJ1-2; D unclear. Sequenced: blood. This TCR was recovered from a man aged 45 to 65 with Graves' hyperthyroidism. The CDR3 loop reads CAVGHGDGYTF. The CDR3 DNA reads TGTGCCGTTGGGCACGGCGATGGCTACACCTTC.